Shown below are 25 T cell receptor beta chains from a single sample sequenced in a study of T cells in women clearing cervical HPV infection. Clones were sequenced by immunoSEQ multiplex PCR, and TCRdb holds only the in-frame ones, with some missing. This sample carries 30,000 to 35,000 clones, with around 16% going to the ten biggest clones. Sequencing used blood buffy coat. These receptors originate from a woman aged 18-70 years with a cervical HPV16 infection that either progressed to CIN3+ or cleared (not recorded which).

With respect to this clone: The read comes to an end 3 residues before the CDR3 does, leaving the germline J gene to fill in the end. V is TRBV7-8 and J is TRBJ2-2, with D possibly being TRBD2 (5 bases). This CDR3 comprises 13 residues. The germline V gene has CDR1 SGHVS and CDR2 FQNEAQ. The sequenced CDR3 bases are TGTGCCAGCAGCTTAGACCGGGGTGAAAAG. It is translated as CASSLDRGEK. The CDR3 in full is CASSLDRGEKLFF.

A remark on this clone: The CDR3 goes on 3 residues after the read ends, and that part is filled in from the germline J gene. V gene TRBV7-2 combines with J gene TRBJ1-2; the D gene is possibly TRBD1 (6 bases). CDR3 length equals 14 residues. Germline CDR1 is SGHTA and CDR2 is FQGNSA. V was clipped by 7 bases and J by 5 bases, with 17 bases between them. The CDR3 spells CASNTIGQLYGYTF. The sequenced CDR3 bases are TGTGCCAGCAACACCATCGGACAGTTATATGGC. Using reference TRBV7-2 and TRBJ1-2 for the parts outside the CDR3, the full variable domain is GAGVSQSPSNKVTEKGKDVELRCDPISGHTALYWYRQSLGQGLEFLIYFQGNSAPDKSGLPSDRFSAERTGGSVSTLTIQRTQQEDSAVYLCASNTIGQLYGYTFGSGTRLTVV.

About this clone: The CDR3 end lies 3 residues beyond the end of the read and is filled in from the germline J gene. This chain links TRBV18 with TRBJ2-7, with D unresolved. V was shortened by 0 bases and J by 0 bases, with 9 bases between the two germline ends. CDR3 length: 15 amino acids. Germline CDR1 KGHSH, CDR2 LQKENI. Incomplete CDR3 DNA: TGTGCCAGCTCACCACCTGGCCTCAGCTCCTACGAG. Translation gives CASSPPGLSSYE. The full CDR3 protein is CASSPPGLSSYEQYF. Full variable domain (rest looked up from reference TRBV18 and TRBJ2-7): NAGVMQNPRHLVRRRGQEARLRCSPMKGHSHVYWYRQLPEEGLKFMVYLQKENIIDESGMPKERFSAEFPKEGPSILRIQQVVRGDSAAYFCASSPPGLSSYEQYFGPGTRLTVT.

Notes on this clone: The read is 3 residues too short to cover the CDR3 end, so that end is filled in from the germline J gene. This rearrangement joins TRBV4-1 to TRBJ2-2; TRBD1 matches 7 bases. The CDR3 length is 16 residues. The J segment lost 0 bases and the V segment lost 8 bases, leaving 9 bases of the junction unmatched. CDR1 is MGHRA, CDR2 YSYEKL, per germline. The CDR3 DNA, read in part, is TGCGCCAGCGGCCTCCCAGGGGGTACGAACACCGGGGAG. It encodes CASGLPGGTNTGE. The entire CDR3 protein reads CASGLPGGTNTGELFF.

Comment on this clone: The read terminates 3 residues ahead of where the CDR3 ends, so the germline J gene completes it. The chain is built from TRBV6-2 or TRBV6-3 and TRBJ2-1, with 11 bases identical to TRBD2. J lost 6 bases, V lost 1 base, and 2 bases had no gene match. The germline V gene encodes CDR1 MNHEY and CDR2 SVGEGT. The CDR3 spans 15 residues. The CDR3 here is CASSYLAGGSNEQFF. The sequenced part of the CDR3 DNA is TGTGCCAGCAGTTACTTAGCGGGGGGGTCCAATGAG.

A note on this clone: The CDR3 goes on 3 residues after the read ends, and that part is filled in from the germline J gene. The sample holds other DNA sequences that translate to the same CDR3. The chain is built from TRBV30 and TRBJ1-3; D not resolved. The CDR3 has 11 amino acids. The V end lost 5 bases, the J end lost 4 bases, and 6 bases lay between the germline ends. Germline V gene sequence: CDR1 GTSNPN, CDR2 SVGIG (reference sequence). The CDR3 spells CAWLLGNTIYF. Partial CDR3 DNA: TGTGCCTGGCTTCTAGGAAACACC.

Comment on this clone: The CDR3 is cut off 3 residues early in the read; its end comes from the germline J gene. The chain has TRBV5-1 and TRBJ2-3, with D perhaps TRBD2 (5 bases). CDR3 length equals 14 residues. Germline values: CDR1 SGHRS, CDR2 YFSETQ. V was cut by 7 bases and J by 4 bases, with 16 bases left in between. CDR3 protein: CASAAIRGSDTQYF. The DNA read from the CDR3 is TGCGCCAGCGCTGCTATCCGGGGTTCAGATACG.

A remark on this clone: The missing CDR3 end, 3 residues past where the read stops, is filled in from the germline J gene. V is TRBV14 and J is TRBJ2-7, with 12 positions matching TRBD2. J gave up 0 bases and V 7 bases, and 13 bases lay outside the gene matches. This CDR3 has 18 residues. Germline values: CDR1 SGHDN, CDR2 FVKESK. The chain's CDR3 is CASIVVTSGRQSSYEQYF. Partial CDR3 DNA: TGTGCCAGCATCGTAGTGACTAGCGGGAGACAGAGCTCCTACGAG.

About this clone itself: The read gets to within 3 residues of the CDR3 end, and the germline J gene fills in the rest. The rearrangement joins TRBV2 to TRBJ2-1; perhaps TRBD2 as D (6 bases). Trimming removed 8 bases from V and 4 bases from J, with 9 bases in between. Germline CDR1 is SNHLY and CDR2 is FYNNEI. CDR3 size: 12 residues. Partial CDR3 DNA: TGTGCCAGCGGGAGGACATACAATGAG. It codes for CASGRTYNE. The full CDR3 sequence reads CASGRTYNEQFF.

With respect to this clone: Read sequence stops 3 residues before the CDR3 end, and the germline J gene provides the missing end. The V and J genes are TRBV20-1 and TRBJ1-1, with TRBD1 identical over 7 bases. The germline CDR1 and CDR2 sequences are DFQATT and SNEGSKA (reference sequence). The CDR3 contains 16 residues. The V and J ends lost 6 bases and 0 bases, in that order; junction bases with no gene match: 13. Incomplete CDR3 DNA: TGCAGTGCCCCTCCCTCGGACAGGAGAATGAACACTGAA. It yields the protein CSAPPSDRRMNTE. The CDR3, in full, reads CSAPPSDRRMNTEAFF.

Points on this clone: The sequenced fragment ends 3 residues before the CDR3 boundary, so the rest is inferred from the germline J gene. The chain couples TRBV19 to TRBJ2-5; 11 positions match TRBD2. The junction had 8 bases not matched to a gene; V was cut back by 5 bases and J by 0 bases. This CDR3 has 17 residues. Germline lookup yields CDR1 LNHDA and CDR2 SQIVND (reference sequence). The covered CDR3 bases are TGTGCCAGTAGTCCCCATGGGACTAGCGGCCACCAAGAGACC. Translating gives CASSPHGTSGHQET. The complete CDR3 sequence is CASSPHGTSGHQETQYF.

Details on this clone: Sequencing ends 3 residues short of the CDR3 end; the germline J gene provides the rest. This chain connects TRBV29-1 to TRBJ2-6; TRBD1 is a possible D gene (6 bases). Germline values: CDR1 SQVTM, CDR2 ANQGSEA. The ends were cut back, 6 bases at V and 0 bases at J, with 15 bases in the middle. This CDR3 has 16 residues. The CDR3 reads CSVSRDIDSGANVLTF. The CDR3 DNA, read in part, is TGCAGCGTGAGCCGGGACATAGACTCTGGGGCCAACGTC.

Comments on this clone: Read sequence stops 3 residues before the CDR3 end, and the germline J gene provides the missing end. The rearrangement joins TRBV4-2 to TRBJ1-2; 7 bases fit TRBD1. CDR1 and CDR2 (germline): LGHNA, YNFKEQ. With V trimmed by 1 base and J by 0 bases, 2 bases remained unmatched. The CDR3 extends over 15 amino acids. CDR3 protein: CASSQGDSANYGYTF. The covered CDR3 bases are TGTGCCAGCAGCCAAGGGGACAGCGCTAACTATGGC.

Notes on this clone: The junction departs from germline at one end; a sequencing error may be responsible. CDR3 DNA, as far as it was read: TGCGCCCGCAGTCAATCGAAACAGGGAAATCAGCCG. Translated, it gives CARSQSKQGNQP. The full CDR3 protein is CARSQSKQGNQPQYF. The chain couples TRBV23-1 to TRBJ2-3, with a possible D match to TRBD1 (6 bases). Read coverage stops 3 residues before the CDR3 terminus; the germline J gene supplies the remainder. TRBV23-1 is an ORF, and what it does is uncertain. This CDR3 is 15 amino acids long.

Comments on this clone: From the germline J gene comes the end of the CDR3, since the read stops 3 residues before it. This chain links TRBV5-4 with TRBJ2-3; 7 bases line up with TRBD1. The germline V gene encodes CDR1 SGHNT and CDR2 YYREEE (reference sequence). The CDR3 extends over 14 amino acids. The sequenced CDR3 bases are TGTGCCAGCAGCAACCGGGACAGTGATCAGCCG. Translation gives CASSNRDSDQP. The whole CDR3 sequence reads CASSNRDSDQPQYF.

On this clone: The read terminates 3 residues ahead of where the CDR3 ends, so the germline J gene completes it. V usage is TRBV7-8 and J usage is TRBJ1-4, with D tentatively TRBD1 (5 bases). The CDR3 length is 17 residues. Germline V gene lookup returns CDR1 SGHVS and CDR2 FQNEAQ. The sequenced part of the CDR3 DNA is TGTGCCAGCAGCTTAGAGGCGGGGGGAGCCTATAATTCACCA. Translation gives CASSLEAGGAYNSP. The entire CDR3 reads CASSLEAGGAYNSPLFF.

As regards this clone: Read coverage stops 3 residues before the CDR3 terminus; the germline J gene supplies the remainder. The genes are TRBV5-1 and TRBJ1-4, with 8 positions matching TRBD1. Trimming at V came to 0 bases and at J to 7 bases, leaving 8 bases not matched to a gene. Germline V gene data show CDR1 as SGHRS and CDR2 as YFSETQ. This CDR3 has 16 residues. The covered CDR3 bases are TGCGCCAGCAGCTTGGCCGTTTCAGGGGGCGGTGAAAAA. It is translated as CASSLAVSGGGEK. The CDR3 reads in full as CASSLAVSGGGEKLFF.

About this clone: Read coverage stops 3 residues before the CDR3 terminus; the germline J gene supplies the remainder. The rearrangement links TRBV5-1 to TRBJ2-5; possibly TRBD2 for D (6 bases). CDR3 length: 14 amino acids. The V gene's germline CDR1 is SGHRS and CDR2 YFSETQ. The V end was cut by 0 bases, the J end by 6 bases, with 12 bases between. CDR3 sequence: CASSLASGGKTQYF. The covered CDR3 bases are TGCGCCAGCAGCTTGGCCTCCGGCGGGAAGACC.

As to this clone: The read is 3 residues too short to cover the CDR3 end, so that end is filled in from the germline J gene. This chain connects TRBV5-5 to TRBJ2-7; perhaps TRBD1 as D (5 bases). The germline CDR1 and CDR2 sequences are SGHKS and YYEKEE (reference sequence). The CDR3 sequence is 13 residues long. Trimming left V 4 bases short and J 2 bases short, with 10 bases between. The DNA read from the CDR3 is TGTGCCAGCAGCCCACCCAGGGCCTACGAG. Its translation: CASSPPRAYE. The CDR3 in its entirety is CASSPPRAYEQYF.

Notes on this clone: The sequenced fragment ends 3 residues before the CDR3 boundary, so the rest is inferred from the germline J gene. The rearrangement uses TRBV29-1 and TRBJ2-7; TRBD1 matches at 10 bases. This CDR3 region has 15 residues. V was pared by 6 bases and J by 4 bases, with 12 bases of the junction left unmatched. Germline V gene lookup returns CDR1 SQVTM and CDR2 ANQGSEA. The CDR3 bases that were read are TGCAGCGTATCCGGGACAGGGGTTCGGGGGTACGAG. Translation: CSVSGTGVRGYE. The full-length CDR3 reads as CSVSGTGVRGYEQYF.

The CDR3 DNA, read in part, is TGTGCCAGCTCACCGGACTCGAATCAGCCG. Translating it yields CASSPDSNQP. The whole CDR3 is CASSPDSNQPQYF. The rearrangement joins TRBV18 to TRBJ2-3, with D possibly TRBD2 on 5 matching bases. The missing CDR3 end, 3 residues past where the read stops, is filled in from the germline J gene. This CDR3 is built from 13 residues. CDR1 is KGHSH and CDR2 is LQKENI in the germline V gene.

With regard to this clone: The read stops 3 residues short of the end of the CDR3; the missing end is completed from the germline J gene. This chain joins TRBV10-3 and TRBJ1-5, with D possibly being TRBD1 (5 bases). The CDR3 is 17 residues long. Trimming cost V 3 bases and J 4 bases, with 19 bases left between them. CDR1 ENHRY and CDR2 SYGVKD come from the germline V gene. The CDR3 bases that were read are TGTGCCATCAGTGACCCTACTCGGGGGGGAGGGAATCAGCCC. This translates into CAISDPTRGGGNQP. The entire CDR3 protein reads CAISDPTRGGGNQPQHF.

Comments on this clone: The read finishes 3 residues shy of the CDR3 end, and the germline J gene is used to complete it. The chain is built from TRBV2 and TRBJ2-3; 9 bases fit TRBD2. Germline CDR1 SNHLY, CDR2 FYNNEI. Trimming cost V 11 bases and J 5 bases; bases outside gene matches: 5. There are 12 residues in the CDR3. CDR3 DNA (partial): TGTGCCGGCGGGGGGGCGGTAGATACG. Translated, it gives CAGGGAVDT. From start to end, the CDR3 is CAGGGAVDTQYF.

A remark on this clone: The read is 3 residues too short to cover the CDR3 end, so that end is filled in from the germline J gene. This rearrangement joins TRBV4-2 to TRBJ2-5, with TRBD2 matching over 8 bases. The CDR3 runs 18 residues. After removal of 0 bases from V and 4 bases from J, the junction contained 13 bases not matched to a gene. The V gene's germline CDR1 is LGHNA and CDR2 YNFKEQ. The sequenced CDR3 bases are TGTGCCAGCAGCCAAGATCTCAGGGCGGGGGGACGAGTAGAGACC. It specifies CASSQDLRAGGRVET. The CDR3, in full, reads CASSQDLRAGGRVETQYF.

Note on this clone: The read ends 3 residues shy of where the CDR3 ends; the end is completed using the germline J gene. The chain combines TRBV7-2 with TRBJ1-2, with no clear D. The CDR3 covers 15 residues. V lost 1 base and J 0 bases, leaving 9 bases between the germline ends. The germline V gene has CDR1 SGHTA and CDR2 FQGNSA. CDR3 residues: CASSLGTTTNYGYTF. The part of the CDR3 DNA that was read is TGTGCCAGCAGCTTAGGAACAACTACTAACTATGGC.